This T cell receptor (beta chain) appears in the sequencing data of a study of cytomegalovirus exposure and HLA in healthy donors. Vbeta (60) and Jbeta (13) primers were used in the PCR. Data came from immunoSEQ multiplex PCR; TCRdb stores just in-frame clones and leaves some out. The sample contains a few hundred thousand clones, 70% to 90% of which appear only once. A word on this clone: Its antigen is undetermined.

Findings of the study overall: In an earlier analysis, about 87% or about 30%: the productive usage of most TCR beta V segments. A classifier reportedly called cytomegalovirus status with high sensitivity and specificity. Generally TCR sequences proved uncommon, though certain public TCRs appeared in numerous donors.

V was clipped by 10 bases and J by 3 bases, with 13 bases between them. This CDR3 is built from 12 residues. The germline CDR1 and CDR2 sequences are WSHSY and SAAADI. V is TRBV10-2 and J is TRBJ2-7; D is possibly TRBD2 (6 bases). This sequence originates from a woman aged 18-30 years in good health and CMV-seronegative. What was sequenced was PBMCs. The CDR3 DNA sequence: TGCGCCACCCGGGACTTTTTCTACGAGCAGTACTTC. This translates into CATRDFFYEQYF.